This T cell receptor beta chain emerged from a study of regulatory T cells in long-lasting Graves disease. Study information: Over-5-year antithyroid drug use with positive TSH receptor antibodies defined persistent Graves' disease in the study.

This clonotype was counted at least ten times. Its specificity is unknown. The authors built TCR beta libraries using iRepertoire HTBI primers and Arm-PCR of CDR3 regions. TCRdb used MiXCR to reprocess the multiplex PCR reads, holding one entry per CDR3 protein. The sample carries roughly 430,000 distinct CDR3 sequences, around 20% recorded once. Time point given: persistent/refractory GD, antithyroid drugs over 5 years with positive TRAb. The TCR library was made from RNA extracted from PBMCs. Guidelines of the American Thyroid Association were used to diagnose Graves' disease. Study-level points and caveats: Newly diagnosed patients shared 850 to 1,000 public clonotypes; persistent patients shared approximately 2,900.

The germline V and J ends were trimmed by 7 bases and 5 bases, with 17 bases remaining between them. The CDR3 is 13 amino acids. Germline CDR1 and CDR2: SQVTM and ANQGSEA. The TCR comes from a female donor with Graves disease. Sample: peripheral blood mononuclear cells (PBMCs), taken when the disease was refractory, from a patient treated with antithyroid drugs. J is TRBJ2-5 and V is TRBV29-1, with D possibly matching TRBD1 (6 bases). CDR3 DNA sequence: TGCAGCGCCTTCAGGGGCGATACGGAGACCCAGTACTTC. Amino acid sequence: CSAFRGDTETQYF.